These 5 T cell receptor beta chains were sequenced from one sample in a study of T cell responses to AZD1222 COVID-19 vaccine. TCRdb's table, derived via immunoSEQ multiplex PCR, lists solely in-frame clones and lacks some. The sample holds 95,000 to 100,000 clones, 86% seen once. The input for sequencing was peripheral blood, taken on day 0 of AZD1222 vaccination. These receptors came from an adult in good health.

The rearrangement joins TRBV27 to TRBJ1-3; a weak D match, TRBD1 (6 bases). Trimming pared 5 bases from V and 3 bases from J, leaving 17 bases between. The CDR3 is 16 amino acids. Germline lookup yields CDR1 MNHEY and CDR2 SMNVEV (reference sequence). The CDR3 here is CASSPFGGPDGNTIYF. The DNA of the CDR3 is TGTGCCAGCAGTCCCTTCGGGGGCCCGGATGGAAACACCATATATTTT.

The chain employs TRBV7-9 and TRBJ1-6, with TRBD1 as a possible D gene (5 bases). Germline assignment: CDR1 SEHNR and CDR2 FQNEAQ (reference sequence). V was trimmed by 5 bases and J by 7 bases, leaving 12 bases between them. This CDR3 spans 14 amino acids. The CDR3 is CASSQGGSNSPLHF. The CDR3 nucleotides are TGTGCCAGCAGCCAGGGAGGCAGCAATTCACCCCTCCACTTT.

The J gene is TRBJ2-1, the V gene TRBV14, with D unclear. Germline lookup yields CDR1 SGHDN and CDR2 FVKESK. The CDR3 contains 11 residues. Trimming took 5 bases from V and 8 from J, leaving 7 bases between them. The CDR3 sequence: CASSKFDEQFF. The CDR3 bases are TGTGCCAGCAGCAAGTTCGATGAGCAGTTCTTC. The full variable domain, completed using reference TRBV14 and TRBJ2-1, is EAGVTQFPSHSVIEKGQTVTLRCDPISGHDNLYWYRRVMGKEIKFLLHFVKESKQDESGMPNNRFLAERTGGTYSTLKVQPAELEDSGVYFCASSKFDEQFFGPGTRLTVL.

This clone was seen only once. The rearrangement uses TRBV3-1 (or the pseudogene TRBV3-2) and TRBJ1-4; D call uncertain. The CDR3 contains 15 residues. Germline V gives CDR1 LGHDT, CDR2 YNNKEL (reference sequence). The V end lost 1 base, the J end lost 7 bases, and 13 bases lay between the germline ends. As DNA, the CDR3 is TGTGCCAGCAGCCAAGTGGGCAAAAATATTGAAAAACTGTTTTTT. Translating gives CASSQVGKNIEKLFF.

The chain recombines TRBV7-2 with TRBJ2-3; 10 bases agree with TRBD2. The CDR3 runs to 16 residues. With 5 bases clipped from V and 0 bases from J, the junction kept 5 bases outside the gene matches. Germline values: CDR1 SGHTA, CDR2 FQGNSA. CDR3 protein: CASSPQGLASTDTQYF. CDR3 coding DNA: TGTGCCAGCAGCCCTCAGGGACTAGCGAGCACAGATACGCAGTATTTT.